A selection of T cell receptor beta chains follows, all from one sample in a study of T cells in Graves' hyperthyroidism and ophthalmopathy. TCRdb ran MiXCR on the multiplex PCR reads and lists one entry per CDR3 protein. The repertoire has some 380,000 distinct CDR3 sequences, about 13% of them found once; the top ten carry around 21%. Sequencing was done on a sample of blood. The receptors shown here come from a young man with Graves' hyperthyroidism that later progressed to Graves' ophthalmopathy. Both conserved end residues are part of each CDR3. Rows may omit the clone size; those that give it use once, few, many or a size class.

TRBJ1-2	TRBV6-5	few	CASSYSGRHYGYTF
TRBJ2-1	TRBV9	.	CASSVGTSVRNEQFF
TRBJ1-4	TRBV20-1	few	CSAGSGRNEKLFF
TRBJ1-4	TRBV28	many	CASSSGTVIEKLFF
TRBJ2-3	TRBV7-8	.	CASTDFLAGGYTQYF
TRBJ1-1	TRBV15	few	CATSRDITAEAFF
TRBJ2-5	TRBV11-1	many	CASSTGTALQETQYF
TRBJ2-7	TRBV9	few	CASSVAGTGLFEQYF
TRBJ1-4	TRBV20-1	.	CSAAQGAPEKLFF
TRBJ1-2	TRBV6-1	many	CASSDRDGPYGYTF
TRBJ2-7	TRBV12-3/TRBV12-4	many	CASSKHRGRSYEQYF
TRBJ1-5	TRBV5-5	many	CASSSEAGFRQPQHF
TRBJ1-2	TRBV30	many	CAWSGQGGYGYTF
TRBJ2-3	TRBV12-5	many	CASSLGGGLDTQYF
TRBJ1-1	TRBV5-1	many	CASSLTGENTEAFF
TRBJ1-1	TRBV13	many	CASSSRDRMRRAFF
TRBJ1-1	TRBV20-1	few	CSAREPKTGNRIGHTEAFF
TRBJ2-1	TRBV12-3/TRBV12-4	few	CASSLSQADNEQFF
TRBJ2-7	TRBV29-1	few	CSVETQFNEVEQYF
TRBJ2-5	TRBV6-2/TRBV6-3	few	CASTDQGGGKTQYF
TRBJ1-5	TRBV28	many	CASSSSVSRKDF
TRBJ2-7	TRBV2	many	CASGTSGLYEQYF
TRBJ2-3	TRBV12-3/TRBV12-4	many	CASSPGAVRRTTQYF
TRBJ2-6	TRBV5-1	.	CASRELSGANVLTF
TRBJ2-7	TRBV4-1	.	CASSSNRREQYF
TRBJ2-7	TRBV28	many	CASSFPLVYEQYF
TRBJ2-7	TRBV29-1	.	CSVEGQGGNEQYF
TRBJ1-1	TRBV4-2	.	CASSQELSEAFF
TRBJ1-1	TRBV28	many	CASSLRAGGAVYTEAFF
TRBJ2-1	TRBV11-1	many	CASSTPSGRANEQFF
TRBJ2-4	TRBV29-1	.	CSVGRQVAKNIQYF
TRBJ2-1	TRBV6-1	few	CAAIGTSGGHPYNEQFF
TRBJ1-3	TRBV11-3	many	CASSLGTSSTIYF
TRBJ1-5	TRBV3-1	many	CASSQEAGGSNQPQHF
TRBJ1-6	TRBV2	many	CASTQQGAYSPLHF
TRBJ1-2	TRBV20-1	few	CSASSGQGGGYTF
TRBJ1-4	TRBV5-5	.	CASSLVLRPNEKLFF
TRBJ1-2	TRBV13	few	CASSGTAPLDYGYTF
TRBJ1-1	TRBV11-3	few	CASSLDIGRGLGEPGKTEAFF
TRBJ1-6	TRBV6-1	many	CASSEGSSSYNSPLHF
TRBJ2-5	TRBV20-1	.	CSARGLAGGIQETQYF
TRBJ2-5	TRBV20-1	.	CSARASGVETQYF
TRBJ1-6	TRBV9	few	CASSVAAGRSYNSPLHF
TRBJ2-7	TRBV7-8	.	CASSSLGQTSSYEQYF
TRBJ1-2	TRBV28	many	CASSLWSVGNQRRRDGYTF
TRBJ2-6	TRBV13	.	CASSLVALSGANVLTF
TRBJ2-7	TRBV12-3/TRBV12-4	.	CASSLSHSYEQYF
TRBJ1-2	TRBV15	.	CATSRDRGAYGYTF
TRBJ2-1	TRBV5-5	many	CASTWGPSYNEQFF
TRBJ1-6	TRBV11-3	.	CASRRGGANSPLHF
TRBJ1-2	TRBV6-1	few	CASGPLSMEGGYGYTF
TRBJ2-3	TRBV11-3	many	CASSPGDLGTDTQYF
TRBJ2-7	TRBV6-6	many	CASSYSSGGSYEQYF
TRBJ1-4	TRBV12-3/TRBV12-4	many	CASIRTGQEKLFF
TRBJ2-2	TRBV12-3/TRBV12-4	few	CASSWTGANTGELFF
TRBJ2-5	TRBV30	many	CAWSATQETQYF
TRBJ2-7	TRBV7-9	few	CASSFPGTSGGRSSYEQYF
TRBJ2-5	TRBV7-4	many	CASRGQGIQETQYF